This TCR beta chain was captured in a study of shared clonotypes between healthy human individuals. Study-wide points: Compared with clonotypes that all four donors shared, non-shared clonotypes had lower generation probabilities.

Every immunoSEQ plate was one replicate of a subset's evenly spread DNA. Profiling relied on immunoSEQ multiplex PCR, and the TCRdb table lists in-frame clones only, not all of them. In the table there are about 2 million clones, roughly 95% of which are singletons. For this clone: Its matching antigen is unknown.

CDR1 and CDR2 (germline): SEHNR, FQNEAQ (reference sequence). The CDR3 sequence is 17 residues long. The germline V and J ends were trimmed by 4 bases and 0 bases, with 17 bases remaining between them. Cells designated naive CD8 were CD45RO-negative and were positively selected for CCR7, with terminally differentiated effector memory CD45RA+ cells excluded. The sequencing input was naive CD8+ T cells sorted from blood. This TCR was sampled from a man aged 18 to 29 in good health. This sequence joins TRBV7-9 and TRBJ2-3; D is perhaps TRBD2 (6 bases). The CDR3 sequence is CASSSPSGGESTDTQYF. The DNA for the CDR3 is TGTGCCAGCAGCTCTCCCAGCGGCGGGGAAAGCACAGATACGCAGTATTTT.